This T cell receptor (beta chain) was identified in a study of blood T cell repertoires in COVID-19. Study overall: Researchers got acute and convalescent COVID-19 samples from the United States, Italy and Spain. T cells, B-cell-depleted T cells, or PBMCs supplied cDNA or gDNA.

The authors' processing: Counts of nucleated cells, estimated from reference gene primer amplification, were obtained. Profiling relied on immunoSEQ multiplex PCR, and the TCRdb table lists in-frame clones only, not all of them. V and J calls and clone size follow that table, whereas D and trimming were derived from the DNA. The table shows around 120,000 clones, with 75% to 90% occurring only once. V trimming: 7 bases; J trimming: 8 bases; junction bases outside the gene matches: 9. From germline, CDR1 is SGHAT and CDR2 FQNNGV. The CDR3 has 14 residues. Adults between roughly 18 and 100 years of age took part from about two dozen US areas.

The sequence derives from a woman in her fifties or sixties who had recovered from COVID-19. The specimen sequenced was PBMCs or T cells enriched from blood (not recorded which). The J gene is TRBJ2-1, the V gene TRBV11-2, with TRBD2 matching 9 bases. This chain's CDR3 is CASTRGGGGDEQFF. The DNA for the CDR3 is TGTGCCAGCACCCGCGGGGGGGGCGGTGATGAGCAGTTCTTC.